Sequencing of this T cell receptor beta chain was carried out in a study of shared clonotypes between healthy human individuals. Whole-study findings and limits: How much donors shared clonotypes was expected to be affected by sequencing depth.

Assay: immunoSEQ multiplex PCR; the TCRdb copy retains only in-frame clones and omits some. The sample contains a few million clones, approximately 96% of which appear only once. As regards this clone: The antigen is undetermined.

This TCR was sampled from a man in his late teens or twenties in good health. Sample: naive CD4+ T cells sorted from blood. Subset reported: CD45RA+ positively selected.

This CDR3 is CASSGDRMNTEAFF. The DNA for the CDR3 is TGTGCCAGCAGCGGGGACAGGATGAACACTGAAGCTTTCTTT. V usage is TRBV6-1 and J usage is TRBJ1-1; 8 bases map to TRBD1. The CDR3 contains 14 residues. Germline lookup yields CDR1 MNHNS and CDR2 SASEGT. After removal of 6 bases from V and 0 bases from J, the junction contained 3 bases not matched to a gene.